A selection of T cell receptor beta chains follows, all from one sample in a study of blood T cell repertoires in COVID-19. The protocol was immunoSEQ multiplex PCR, while the TCRdb copy is restricted to in-frame clones and leaves out a portion. Of around 250,000 clones in the sample, under 85% are singletons; the top ten hold 1.9%. Sequencing was done on a sample of peripheral blood. These receptors originate from a man aged 25 to 45 who had recovered from COVID-19. Each CDR3 is given with its conserved first and last residue. Each record gives: D gene, CDR3 length, V gene, J gene, clone size, CDR3 DNA, CDR3 protein. D genes are given only for firm matches. Some rows mark clone size as missing; the rest say once, few, many or name a class of expanded clone.

d_call: .
cdr3_length: 13
v_call: TRBV24-1
j_call: TRBJ2-3
clone_size: .
cdr3_nt: TGTGCCACCAGTGTCCCGGTTGGAGATACGCAGTATTTT
cdr3_aa: CATSVPVGDTQYF

d_call: .
cdr3_length: 13
v_call: TRBV27
j_call: TRBJ1-1
clone_size: few
cdr3_nt: TGTGCCAGCGGCAGGGGCCCGTACACTGAAGCTTTCTTT
cdr3_aa: CASGRGPYTEAFF

d_call: .
cdr3_length: 13
v_call: TRBV27
j_call: TRBJ1-1
clone_size: .
cdr3_nt: TGTGCCAGCAGTTCTCGTGCCCACGGTGAAGCTTTCTTT
cdr3_aa: CASSSRAHGEAFF

d_call: .
cdr3_length: 15
v_call: TRBV6-6
j_call: TRBJ1-1
clone_size: .
cdr3_nt: TGTGCCAGCAGTTACTCGGGACATCAGAACACTGAAGCTTTCTTT
cdr3_aa: CASSYSGHQNTEAFF

d_call: .
cdr3_length: 15
v_call: TRBV19
j_call: TRBJ1-1
clone_size: .
cdr3_nt: TGTGCCAGTAGCCCCCAGGGGAGTATGAACACTGAAGCTTTCTTT
cdr3_aa: CASSPQGSMNTEAFF

d_call: TRBD1
cdr3_length: 15
v_call: TRBV5-1
j_call: TRBJ2-1
clone_size: few
cdr3_nt: TGCGCCAGCAGCTTGTTTGGGACAGGGATGAATGAGCAGTTCTTC
cdr3_aa: CASSLFGTGMNEQFF

d_call: TRBD2
cdr3_length: 15
v_call: TRBV5-1
j_call: TRBJ2-3
clone_size: once
cdr3_nt: TGCGCCAGCGACTCGGGGGGAACTAGCACAGATACGCAGTATTTT
cdr3_aa: CASDSGGTSTDTQYF

d_call: .
cdr3_length: 15
v_call: TRBV6-1
j_call: TRBJ1-5
clone_size: .
cdr3_nt: TGTGCCAGCAGTGAATACGGGAGGGGCGAGGGGCCCCAGCATTTT
cdr3_aa: CASSEYGRGEGPQHF

d_call: .
cdr3_length: 15
v_call: TRBV14
j_call: TRBJ2-2
clone_size: .
cdr3_nt: TGTGCCAGCAGCCAAGCCCAATCTCGGTCCGGGGAGCTGTTTTTT
cdr3_aa: CASSQAQSRSGELFF

d_call: TRBD1
cdr3_length: 16
v_call: TRBV19
j_call: TRBJ2-7
clone_size: once
cdr3_nt: TGTGCCAGTAGTACCCTCAGACAGGGGAAGTCCTACGAGCAGTACTTC
cdr3_aa: CASSTLRQGKSYEQYF

d_call: TRBD1
cdr3_length: 16
v_call: TRBV19
j_call: TRBJ2-1
clone_size: .
cdr3_nt: TGTGCCAGTAGTATCCGTCAGACAGGGACCTACAATGAGCAGTTCTTC
cdr3_aa: CASSIRQTGTYNEQFF

d_call: TRBD1
cdr3_length: 14
v_call: TRBV24-1
j_call: TRBJ2-5
clone_size: .
cdr3_nt: TGTGCCACCAGTGATTCGGGACAGCAAGAGACCCAGTACTTC
cdr3_aa: CATSDSGQQETQYF

d_call: TRBD1
cdr3_length: 14
v_call: TRBV5-6
j_call: TRBJ1-2
clone_size: .
cdr3_nt: TGTGCCAGCAGCCGGACAGGGGGGGACTATGGCTACACCTTC
cdr3_aa: CASSRTGGDYGYTF

d_call: .
cdr3_length: 15
v_call: TRBV11-2
j_call: TRBJ1-1
clone_size: .
cdr3_nt: TGTGCCAGCAGCTTAGGCCCTGTGGGGGGCACTGAAGCTTTCTTT
cdr3_aa: CASSLGPVGGTEAFF

d_call: .
cdr3_length: 15
v_call: TRBV20-1
j_call: TRBJ1-5
clone_size: .
cdr3_nt: TGCAGTGCTAGTGATCAGGGACTTAGCAATCAGCCCCAGCATTTT
cdr3_aa: CSASDQGLSNQPQHF

d_call: TRBD2
cdr3_length: 21
v_call: TRBV10-2
j_call: TRBJ2-1
clone_size: .
cdr3_nt: TGCGCCAGCAGTGACCCCCACTCTAGCGGGGGTGGGGGAAGCTCCTACAATGAGCAGTTCTTC
cdr3_aa: CASSDPHSSGGGGSSYNEQFF

d_call: .
cdr3_length: 15
v_call: TRBV14
j_call: TRBJ1-1
clone_size: .
cdr3_nt: TGTGCCAGCAGCCAAGATTTGTCTATGAACACTGAAGCTTTCTTT
cdr3_aa: CASSQDLSMNTEAFF

d_call: .
cdr3_length: 14
v_call: TRBV5-1
j_call: TRBJ2-1
clone_size: .
cdr3_nt: TGCGCCAGCAGCCTCAGGGGGACTGATTTTGAGCAGTTCTTC
cdr3_aa: CASSLRGTDFEQFF

d_call: .
cdr3_length: 14
v_call: TRBV7-8
j_call: TRBJ2-1
clone_size: .
cdr3_nt: TGTGCCAGCAGCTTAGTTGGACAGAACAATGAGCAGTTCTTC
cdr3_aa: CASSLVGQNNEQFF

d_call: .
cdr3_length: 12
v_call: TRBV6-5
j_call: TRBJ2-7
clone_size: .
cdr3_nt: TGTGCCAGCATTGGGGCGATAGAAGAGCAGTACTTC
cdr3_aa: CASIGAIEEQYF

d_call: TRBD1
cdr3_length: 14
v_call: TRBV6-5
j_call: TRBJ1-1
clone_size: .
cdr3_nt: TGTGCCAGCGGGGACAGGGCCTCAAACACTGAAGCTTTCTTT
cdr3_aa: CASGDRASNTEAFF

d_call: .
cdr3_length: 17
v_call: TRBV2
j_call: TRBJ1-5
clone_size: .
cdr3_nt: TGTGCCAGCAGTCCCGCCTTAGAGGAGGGCCACAATCAGCCCCAGCATTTT
cdr3_aa: CASSPALEEGHNQPQHF

d_call: .
cdr3_length: 12
v_call: TRBV7-8
j_call: TRBJ1-1
clone_size: .
cdr3_nt: TGTGCCAGCAGCTTAATTGCGGCTGAAGCTTTCTTT
cdr3_aa: CASSLIAAEAFF

d_call: TRBD1
cdr3_length: 14
v_call: TRBV2
j_call: TRBJ1-2
clone_size: .
cdr3_nt: TGTGCCAGCAGATCGACAGGGCTGGGCTATGGCTACACCTTC
cdr3_aa: CASRSTGLGYGYTF

d_call: .
cdr3_length: 13
v_call: TRBV4-1
j_call: TRBJ1-2
clone_size: .
cdr3_nt: TGCGCCACCAGTGTCCGGGGGAACTATGGCTACACCTTC
cdr3_aa: CATSVRGNYGYTF

d_call: .
cdr3_length: 14
v_call: TRBV11-2
j_call: TRBJ1-2
clone_size: few
cdr3_nt: TGTGCCAGCAGCTTATCGCAGGGAACGAGTGGCTACACCTTC
cdr3_aa: CASSLSQGTSGYTF

d_call: TRBD2
cdr3_length: 16
v_call: TRBV5-4
j_call: TRBJ2-2
clone_size: .
cdr3_nt: TGTGCCAGCAGCCCGGGACTAGCGGGGGCAGCGGGGGAGCTGTTTTTT
cdr3_aa: CASSPGLAGAAGELFF

d_call: .
cdr3_length: 13
v_call: TRBV7-6
j_call: TRBJ1-4
clone_size: .
cdr3_nt: TGTGCCAGCTCTGGTGCGGGTGGGGAAAAACTGTTTTTT
cdr3_aa: CASSGAGGEKLFF

d_call: .
cdr3_length: 14
v_call: TRBV7-2
j_call: TRBJ2-3
clone_size: .
cdr3_nt: TGTGCCAGCAGCCCGCGTAGCGGCACAGATACGCAGTATTTT
cdr3_aa: CASSPRSGTDTQYF

d_call: .
cdr3_length: 16
v_call: TRBV7-9
j_call: TRBJ1-3
clone_size: .
cdr3_nt: TGTGCCAGCAGCTCCCCGCGGGGGAGTACTGGAAACACCATATATTTT
cdr3_aa: CASSSPRGSTGNTIYF

d_call: .
cdr3_length: 15
v_call: TRBV6-5
j_call: TRBJ2-6
clone_size: .
cdr3_nt: TGTGCCAGCAGTAACAGGGTATCTGGGGCCAACGTCCTGACTTTC
cdr3_aa: CASSNRVSGANVLTF

d_call: .
cdr3_length: 15
v_call: TRBV7-6
j_call: TRBJ2-5
clone_size: .
cdr3_nt: TGTGCCAGCAGCCCAGAGTGGGGAGCAAGGGAGACCCAGTACTTC
cdr3_aa: CASSPEWGARETQYF

d_call: .
cdr3_length: 14
v_call: TRBV2
j_call: TRBJ2-2
clone_size: .
cdr3_nt: TGTGCCAGCAGTGAGCCGACTGACACCGGGGAGCTGTTTTTT
cdr3_aa: CASSEPTDTGELFF

d_call: .
cdr3_length: 16
v_call: TRBV29-1
j_call: TRBJ1-2
clone_size: .
cdr3_nt: TGCAGCGTTGGTCTACCGGGGAGCATAGCTAACTATGGCTACACCTTC
cdr3_aa: CSVGLPGSIANYGYTF

d_call: TRBD2
cdr3_length: 16
v_call: TRBV6-2/TRBV6-3
j_call: TRBJ2-1
clone_size: once
cdr3_nt: TGTGCCAGCAGCCCCGCGGGGGGCTATGGGGACAATGAGCAGTTCTTC
cdr3_aa: CASSPAGGYGDNEQFF

d_call: .
cdr3_length: 13
v_call: TRBV11-3
j_call: TRBJ2-2
clone_size: .
cdr3_nt: TGTGCCAGCAGCATAACAGGGACCGGGGAGCTGTTTTTT
cdr3_aa: CASSITGTGELFF

d_call: .
cdr3_length: 14
v_call: TRBV4-1
j_call: TRBJ2-7
clone_size: .
cdr3_nt: TGCGCCAGCAGCCAAGATCCGGGTACCTACGAGCAGTACTTC
cdr3_aa: CASSQDPGTYEQYF

d_call: TRBD1
cdr3_length: 16
v_call: TRBV10-3
j_call: TRBJ2-7
clone_size: .
cdr3_nt: TGTGCCATCAGGAGGATAGGAGGGACAGGGACCTACGAGCAGTACTTC
cdr3_aa: CAIRRIGGTGTYEQYF

d_call: .
cdr3_length: 14
v_call: TRBV11-1
j_call: TRBJ1-1
clone_size: .
cdr3_nt: TGTGCCAGCAGCTTGGACCGGGGAGGGACTGAAGCTTTCTTT
cdr3_aa: CASSLDRGGTEAFF

d_call: .
cdr3_length: 15
v_call: TRBV5-1
j_call: TRBJ1-4
clone_size: .
cdr3_nt: TGCGCCAGCAGCCCAACGGGCCGGGGGGACGAAAAACTGTTTTTT
cdr3_aa: CASSPTGRGDEKLFF

d_call: .
cdr3_length: 14
v_call: TRBV5-5
j_call: TRBJ2-3
clone_size: .
cdr3_nt: TGTGCCAGCCGTACAGGGTTTGCCACAGATACGCAGTATTTT
cdr3_aa: CASRTGFATDTQYF

d_call: .
cdr3_length: 15
v_call: TRBV5-4
j_call: TRBJ2-1
clone_size: .
cdr3_nt: TGTGCCAGCAGGGAGGCAGGTGCGGGGTACAATGAGCAGTTCTTC
cdr3_aa: CASREAGAGYNEQFF